These T cell receptor beta chains were read from a single sample in a study of early T cells in non-severe SARS-CoV-2 infection. TCRdb recomputed calls from the 5' RACE reads with MiXCR, one row per CDR3 protein. The profile covers around 49,000 distinct CDR3 sequences, with roughly 10% appearing a single time and just over 20% taken by the ten largest. The specimen sequenced was whole blood. The receptor source for this set is an adult who was a healthcare worker with PCR-confirmed SARS-CoV-2 infection or an uninfected control (not recorded which). Both conserved end residues are part of each CDR3. A D gene is named only where the DNA matches it firmly. Clone size is stated in some rows and not others, as once, few, many or a class when expanded.

TRBJ1-1	TRBV4-3	few	.	TGCGCCAGCAGCCAAGTTCAGAACACTGAAGCTTTCTTT	CASSQVQNTEAFF
TRBJ2-3	TRBV12-5	many	TRBD1	TGTGCTAGTGGTCAGGGACAGAGCACAGATACGCAGTATTTT	CASGQGQSTDTQYF
TRBJ1-2	TRBV20-1	many	.	TGCAGTGCTAGAGGATGGGCAGGGGAATATGGCTACACCTTC	CSARGWAGEYGYTF
TRBJ2-7	TRBV6-6	.	.	TGTGCCAGCAGTTACAACCCAGGGGGAGGAAACGAGCAGTACTTC	CASSYNPGGGNEQYF
TRBJ1-1	TRBV10-2	few	TRBD1	TGCGCCAGCAGTTACGCAGGGGGCTCGGGCACTGAAGCTTTCTTT	CASSYAGGSGTEAFF
TRBJ2-1	TRBV7-9	.	.	TGTGCCAGCAGCTCTACCTCCGCGGGGAGTGCCTACAATGAGCAGTTCTTC	CASSSTSAGSAYNEQFF
TRBJ2-1	TRBV7-9	many	TRBD2	TGTGCCAGCAGGTTGACTAGCGGGAGGGCCAACAATGAGCAGTTCTTC	CASRLTSGRANNEQFF
TRBJ2-2	TRBV7-8	many	.	TGTGCCAGCAGCACACTTCAGGGTAACACCGGGGAGCTGTTTTTT	CASSTLQGNTGELFF
TRBJ2-7	TRBV11-3	many	TRBD2	TGTGCCAGCAGCTTAATGTCAGGGCCTAGCGGGAAGATTAACTACGAGCAGTACTTC	CASSLMSGPSGKINYEQYF
TRBJ1-1	TRBV18	many	TRBD1	TGTGCCAGCTCACTTAACCAGGGGGCATGGGACACTGAAGCTTTCTTT	CASSLNQGAWDTEAFF
TRBJ1-2	TRBV10-3	many	TRBD1	TGTGCCATCAGACATCAGACAGGGAGTTATGGCTACACCTTC	CAIRHQTGSYGYTF
TRBJ1-2	TRBV14	many	.	TGTGCCAGCAGTTTCGTGCCCCTTAAGGGCTACACCTTC	CASSFVPLKGYTF
TRBJ1-1	TRBV9	many	.	TGTGCCAGCAGCCCAGATGGGGTTCGGACTGAAGCTTTCTTT	CASSPDGVRTEAFF
TRBJ2-7	TRBV29-1	many	.	TGCAGCGTTGATAATCCCCCCGAGCAGTACTTC	CSVDNPPEQYF
TRBJ1-2	TRBV27	many	TRBD1	TGTGCCAGCAGTTTCCTAAGACAGGGGTCCAACTATGGCTACACCTTC	CASSFLRQGSNYGYTF
TRBJ2-5	TRBV28	few	TRBD1	TGTGCCACCGAAAAAGACAGGGGGCCCGAGACCCAGTACTTC	CATEKDRGPETQYF
TRBJ2-3	TRBV19	.	.	TGTGCCAGTACCGGCGCACCACCGGGGGCCCCCACAGATACGCAGTATTTT	CASTGAPPGAPTDTQYF
TRBJ1-2	TRBV10-3	many	.	TGTGCCATCAGTGAAGATCCCGCCCGGTTGGGCTATGGCTACACCTTC	CAISEDPARLGYGYTF
TRBJ1-6	TRBV4-2	many	.	TGTGCCAGCAGCCGGGACATTGGGGATAATTCACCCCTCCACTTT	CASSRDIGDNSPLHF
TRBJ2-2	TRBV30	few	TRBD2	TGTGCCTGGAGTGGACTACTATCTTTGTGGCGGGAGGGCCGAGGCACCGGGGAGCTGTTTTTT	CAWSGLLSLWREGRGTGELFF
TRBJ2-1	TRBV7-8	many	.	TGTGCCGGGGGGACCAGTAGCGATGAGCAGTTCTTC	CAGGTSSDEQFF
TRBJ2-2	TRBV28	many	.	TGTGCCAGCAGTTTACATGGAGGCACCGGGGAGCTGTTTTTT	CASSLHGGTGELFF
TRBJ2-3	TRBV6-5	many	.	TGTGCCAGCAGTTACTCGCACAGCACAGATACGCAGTATTTT	CASSYSHSTDTQYF
TRBJ2-7	TRBV11-2	.	.	TGTGCCAGCAGCCTTTTTGAAGGTTCCTACGAGCAGTACTTC	CASSLFEGSYEQYF